This T cell receptor beta chain emerged from a study of blood T cell repertoires in COVID-19. At the level of the study: Acute-phase and convalescent COVID-19 samples originated in the United States, Italy and Spain. Nucleic acid was either cDNA or gDNA, and it came from T cells, B-cell-depleted T cells, or PBMCs.

Original methodology: For nucleated cells, counts were estimated from reference gene primer amplification. Libraries were prepared by immunoSEQ multiplex PCR; TCRdb keeps only in-frame clonotypes and omits some of them. V, J and clone size are taken as reported in that table, and D and trimming were inferred from the DNA itself. The sample includes 130,000 to 150,000 clones, about 85% seen only once; the top ten take around 2.5%. Germline loops: CDR1 LNHDA, CDR2 SQIVND (reference sequence). The length of the CDR3 is 13 residues. After removal of 4 bases from V and 5 bases from J, the junction contained 3 bases not matched to a gene.

Material for sequencing was peripheral blood. This chain connects TRBV19 to TRBJ2-3, with TRBD2 matching 7 bases. The TCR sequence derives from a human donor with acute or convalescent COVID-19. The donor label of this sample is uncertain. CDR3: CASSTGGGDTQYF. The CDR3 DNA sequence: TGTGCCAGTAGTACTGGGGGGGGAGATACGCAGTATTTT. Filled out from reference TRBV19 and TRBJ2-3, the complete variable domain reads DGGITQSPKYLFRKEGQNVTLSCEQNLNHDAMYWYRQDPGQGLRLIYYSQIVNDFQKGDIAEGYSVSREKKESFPLTVTSAQKNPTAFYLCASSTGGGDTQYFGPGTRLTVL.